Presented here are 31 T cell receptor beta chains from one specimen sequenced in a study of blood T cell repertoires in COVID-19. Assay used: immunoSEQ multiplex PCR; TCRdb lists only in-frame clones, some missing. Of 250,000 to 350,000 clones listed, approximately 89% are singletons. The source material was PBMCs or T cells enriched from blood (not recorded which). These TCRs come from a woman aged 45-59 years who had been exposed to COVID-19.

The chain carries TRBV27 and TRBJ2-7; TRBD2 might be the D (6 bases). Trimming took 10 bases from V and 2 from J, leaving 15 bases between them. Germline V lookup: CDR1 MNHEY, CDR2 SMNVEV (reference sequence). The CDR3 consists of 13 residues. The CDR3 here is CATAGLKTYEQYF. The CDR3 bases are TGTGCCACCGCGGGACTGAAAACCTACGAGCAGTACTTC.

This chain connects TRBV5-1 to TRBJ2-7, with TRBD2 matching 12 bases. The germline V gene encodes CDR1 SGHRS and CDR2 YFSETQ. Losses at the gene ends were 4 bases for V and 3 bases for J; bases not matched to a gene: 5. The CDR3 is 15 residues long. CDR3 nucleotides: TGCGCCAGCAGCGGCACTAGCGGGGGGAACTACGAGCAGTACTTC. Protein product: CASSGTSGGNYEQYF. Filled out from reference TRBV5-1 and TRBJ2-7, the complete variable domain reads KAGVTQTPRYLIKTRGQQVTLSCSPISGHRSVSWYQQTPGQGLQFLFEYFSETQRNKGNFPGRFSGRQFSNSRSEMNVSTLELGDSALYLCASSGTSGGNYEQYFGPGTRLTVT.

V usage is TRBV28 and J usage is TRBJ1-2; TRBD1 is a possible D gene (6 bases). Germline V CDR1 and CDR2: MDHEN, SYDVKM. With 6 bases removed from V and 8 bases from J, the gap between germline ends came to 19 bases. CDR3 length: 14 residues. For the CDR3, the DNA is TGTGCCAGCAGGGGGGCAGGACAGCGATGGGGCTACACCTTC. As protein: CASRGAGQRWGYTF.

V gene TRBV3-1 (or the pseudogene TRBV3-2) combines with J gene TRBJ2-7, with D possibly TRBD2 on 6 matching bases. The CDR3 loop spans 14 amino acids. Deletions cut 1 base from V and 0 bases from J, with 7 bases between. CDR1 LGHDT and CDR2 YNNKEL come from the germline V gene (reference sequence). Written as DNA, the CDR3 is TGTGCCAGCAGCCAAGTGGGGGGCTCCTACGAGCAGTACTTC. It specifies CASSQVGGSYEQYF.

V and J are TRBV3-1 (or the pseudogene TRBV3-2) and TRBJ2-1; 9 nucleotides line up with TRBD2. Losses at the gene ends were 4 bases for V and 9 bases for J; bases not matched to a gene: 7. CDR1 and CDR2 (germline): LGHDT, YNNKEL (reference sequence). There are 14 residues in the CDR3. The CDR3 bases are TGTGCCAGCAGCCCGGCGGGGGGGCGTGGTGAGCAGTTCTTC. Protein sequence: CASSPAGGRGEQFF.

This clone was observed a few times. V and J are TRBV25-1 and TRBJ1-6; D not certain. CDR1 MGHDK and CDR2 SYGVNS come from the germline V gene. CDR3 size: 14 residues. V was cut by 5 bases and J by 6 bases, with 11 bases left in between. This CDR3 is CASSWAGPNSPLHF. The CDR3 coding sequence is TGTGCCAGCAGTTGGGCAGGCCCTAATTCACCCCTCCACTTT.

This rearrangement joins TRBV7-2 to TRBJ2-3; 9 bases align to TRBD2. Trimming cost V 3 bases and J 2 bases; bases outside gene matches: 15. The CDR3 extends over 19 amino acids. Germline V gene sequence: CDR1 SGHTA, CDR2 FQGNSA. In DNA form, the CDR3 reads TGTGCCAGCAGCTTCTCGGGTAATCGGCGGGGGGGCCACACAGATACGCAGTATTTT. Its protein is CASSFSGNRRGGHTDTQYF.

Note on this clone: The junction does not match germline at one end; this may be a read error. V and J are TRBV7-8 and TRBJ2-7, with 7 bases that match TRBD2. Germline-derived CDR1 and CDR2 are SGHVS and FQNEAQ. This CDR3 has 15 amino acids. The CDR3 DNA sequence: TGTGCCAGCAGCCTAGCGGATCGCTCAGGATACGAGCAGTACTTC. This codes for CASSLADRSGYEQYF.

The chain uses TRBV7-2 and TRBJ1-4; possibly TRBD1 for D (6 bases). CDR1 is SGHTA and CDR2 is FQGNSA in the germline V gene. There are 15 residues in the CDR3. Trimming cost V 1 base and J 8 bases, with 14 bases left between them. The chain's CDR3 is CASSLGSGAREKLFF. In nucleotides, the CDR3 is TGTGCCAGCAGCTTAGGTTCAGGGGCTCGGGAAAAACTGTTTTTT.

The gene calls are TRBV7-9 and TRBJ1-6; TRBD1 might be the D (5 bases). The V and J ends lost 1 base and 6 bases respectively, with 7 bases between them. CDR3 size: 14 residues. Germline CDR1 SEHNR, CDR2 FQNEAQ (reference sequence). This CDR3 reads CASSLEGFNSPLHF. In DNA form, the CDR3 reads TGTGCCAGCAGCTTAGAGGGGTTTAATTCACCCCTCCACTTT.

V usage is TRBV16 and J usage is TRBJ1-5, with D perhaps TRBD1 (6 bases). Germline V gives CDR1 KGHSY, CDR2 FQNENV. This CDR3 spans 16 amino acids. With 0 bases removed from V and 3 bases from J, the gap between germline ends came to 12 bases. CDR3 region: CASSQSTGLNNQPQHF. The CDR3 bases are TGTGCCAGCAGCCAATCCACAGGGCTAAACAATCAGCCCCAGCATTTT.

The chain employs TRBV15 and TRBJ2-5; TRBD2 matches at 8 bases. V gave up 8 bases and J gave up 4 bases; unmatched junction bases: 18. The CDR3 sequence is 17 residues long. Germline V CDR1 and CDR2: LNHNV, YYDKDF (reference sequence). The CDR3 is CATGVGRGGPSPETQYF. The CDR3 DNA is TGTGCCACCGGAGTAGGACGCGGGGGGCCCAGTCCAGAGACCCAGTACTTC.

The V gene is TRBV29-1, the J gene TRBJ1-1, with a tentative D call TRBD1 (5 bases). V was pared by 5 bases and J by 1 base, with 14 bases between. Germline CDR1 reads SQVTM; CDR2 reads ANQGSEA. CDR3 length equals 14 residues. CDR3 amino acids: CSVSNYGQNTEAFF. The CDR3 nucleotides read TGCAGCGTTTCAAATTACGGACAGAACACTGAAGCTTTCTTT.

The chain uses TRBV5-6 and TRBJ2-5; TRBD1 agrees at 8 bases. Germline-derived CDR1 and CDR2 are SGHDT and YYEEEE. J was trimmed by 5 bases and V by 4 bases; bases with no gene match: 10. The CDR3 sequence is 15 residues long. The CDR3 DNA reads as TGTGCCAGCAGCGGTGGACAGGGATCTGGGGAGACCCAGTACTTC. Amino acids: CASSGGQGSGETQYF.

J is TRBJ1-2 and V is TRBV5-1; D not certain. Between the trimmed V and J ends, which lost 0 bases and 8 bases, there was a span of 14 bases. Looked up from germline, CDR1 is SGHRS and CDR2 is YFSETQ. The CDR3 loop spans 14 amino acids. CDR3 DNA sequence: TGCGCCAGCAGCTTGGGATCCGGGGAGGACGGCTACACCTTC. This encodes CASSLGSGEDGYTF.

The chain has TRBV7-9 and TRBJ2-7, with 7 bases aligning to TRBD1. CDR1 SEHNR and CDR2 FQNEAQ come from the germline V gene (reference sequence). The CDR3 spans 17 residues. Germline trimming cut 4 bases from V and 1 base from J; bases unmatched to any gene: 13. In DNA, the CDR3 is TGTGCCAGCAGCTCCCCATATCAAGGGGGCCATTCCTACGAGCAGTACTTC. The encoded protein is CASSSPYQGGHSYEQYF.

The CDR3 sequence: CAISDVYPLSLSGNTIYF. The CDR3 DNA reads as TGTGCCATCAGTGATGTGTACCCACTTTCCCTCTCTGGAAACACCATATATTTT. This chain links TRBV10-3 with TRBJ1-3; D not certain. This CDR3 comprises 18 residues. Deletions cut 3 bases from V and 0 bases from J, with 18 bases between. In germline, CDR1 is ENHRY, CDR2 SYGVKD.

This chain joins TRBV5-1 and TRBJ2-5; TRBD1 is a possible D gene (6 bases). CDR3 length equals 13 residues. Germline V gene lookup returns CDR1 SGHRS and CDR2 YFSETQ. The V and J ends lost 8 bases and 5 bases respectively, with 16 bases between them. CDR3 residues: CASCPRRGETQYF. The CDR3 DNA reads TGCGCCAGTTGCCCCCGAAGGGGGGAGACCCAGTACTTC.

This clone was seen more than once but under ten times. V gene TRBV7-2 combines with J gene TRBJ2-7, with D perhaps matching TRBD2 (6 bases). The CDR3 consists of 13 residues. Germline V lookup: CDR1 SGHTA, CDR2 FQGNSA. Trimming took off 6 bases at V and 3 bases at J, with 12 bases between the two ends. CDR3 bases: TGTGCCAGCAGGGACTGGAGGGTCTACGAGCAGTACTTC. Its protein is CASRDWRVYEQYF.

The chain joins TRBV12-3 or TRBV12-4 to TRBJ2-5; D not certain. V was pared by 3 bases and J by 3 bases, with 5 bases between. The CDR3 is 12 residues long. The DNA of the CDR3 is TGTGCCAGCAGTTTCGGTGAAGAGACCCAGTACTTC. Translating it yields CASSFGEETQYF.

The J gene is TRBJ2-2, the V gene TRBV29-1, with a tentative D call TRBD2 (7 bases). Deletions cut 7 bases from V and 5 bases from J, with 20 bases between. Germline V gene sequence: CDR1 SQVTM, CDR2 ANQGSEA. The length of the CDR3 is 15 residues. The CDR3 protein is CSAIRGGALTGELFF. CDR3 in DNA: TGCAGCGCAATCCGAGGGGGGGCGCTTACCGGGGAGCTGTTTTTT.

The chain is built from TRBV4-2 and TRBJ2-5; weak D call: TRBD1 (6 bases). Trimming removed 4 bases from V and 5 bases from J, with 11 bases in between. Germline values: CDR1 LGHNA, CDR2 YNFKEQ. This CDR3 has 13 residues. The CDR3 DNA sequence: TGTGCCAGCAGCCCTGGGGGCCGGGAGACCCAGTACTTC. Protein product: CASSPGGRETQYF.

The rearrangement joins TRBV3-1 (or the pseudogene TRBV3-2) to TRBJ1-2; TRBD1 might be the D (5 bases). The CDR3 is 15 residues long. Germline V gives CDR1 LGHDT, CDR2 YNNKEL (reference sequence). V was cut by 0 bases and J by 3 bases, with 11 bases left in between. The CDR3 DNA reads TGTGCCAGCAGCCAAGACCCTAGACAGTACTATGGCTACACCTTC. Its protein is CASSQDPRQYYGYTF.

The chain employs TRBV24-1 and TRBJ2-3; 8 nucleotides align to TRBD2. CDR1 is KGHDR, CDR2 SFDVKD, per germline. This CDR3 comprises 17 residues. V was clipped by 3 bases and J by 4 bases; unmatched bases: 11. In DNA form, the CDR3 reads TGTGCCACCAGTGATACCCCGGGGGGGGGCCTCGCAGATACGCAGTATTTT. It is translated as CATSDTPGGGLADTQYF.

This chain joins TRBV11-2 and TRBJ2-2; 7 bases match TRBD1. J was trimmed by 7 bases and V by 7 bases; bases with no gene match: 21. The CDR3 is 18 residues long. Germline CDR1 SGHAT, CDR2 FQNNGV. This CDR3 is CASTKGGRIPLVFGELFF. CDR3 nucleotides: TGTGCCAGCACCAAAGGGGGCAGGATCCCCCTTGTATTCGGGGAGCTGTTTTTT.

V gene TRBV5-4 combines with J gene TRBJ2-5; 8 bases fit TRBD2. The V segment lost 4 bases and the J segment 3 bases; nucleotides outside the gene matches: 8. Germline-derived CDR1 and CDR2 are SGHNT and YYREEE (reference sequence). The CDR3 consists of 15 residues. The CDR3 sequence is CASSPTGTSKETQYF. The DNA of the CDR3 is TGTGCCAGCAGCCCCACCGGGACTAGTAAAGAGACCCAGTACTTC.

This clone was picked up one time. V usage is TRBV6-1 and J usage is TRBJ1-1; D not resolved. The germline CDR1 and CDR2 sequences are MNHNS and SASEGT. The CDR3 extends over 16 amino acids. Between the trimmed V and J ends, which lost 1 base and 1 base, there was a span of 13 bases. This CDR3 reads CASSEEFSSKNTEAFF. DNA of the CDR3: TGTGCCAGCAGTGAAGAGTTCAGTTCGAAGAACACTGAAGCTTTCTTT.

The CDR3 coding sequence is TGCGCCAGCAGCCCCCGACTAGCGGGGGGTTCGTTCCACGAGCAGTACTTC. Encoded protein: CASSPRLAGGSFHEQYF. This chain links TRBV5-1 with TRBJ2-7, with 13 bases that match TRBD2. CDR3 length: 17 residues. Trimming took 4 bases from V and 5 from J; bases not matched to a gene: 12. Looked up from germline, CDR1 is SGHRS and CDR2 is YFSETQ.

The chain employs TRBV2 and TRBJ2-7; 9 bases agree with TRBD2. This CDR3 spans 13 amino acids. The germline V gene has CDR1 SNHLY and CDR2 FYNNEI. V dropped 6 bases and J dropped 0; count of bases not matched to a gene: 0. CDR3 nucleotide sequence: TGTGCCAGCAGGGGACTAGCCTCCTACGAGCAGTACTTC. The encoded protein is CASRGLASYEQYF.

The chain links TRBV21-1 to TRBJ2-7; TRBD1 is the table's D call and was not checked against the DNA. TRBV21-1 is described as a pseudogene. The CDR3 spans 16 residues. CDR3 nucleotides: TGTGCCAGCAGCCCAGTCGCCGGGACAGGGCCTGTCGAGCAGTACTTC. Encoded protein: CASSPVAGTGPVEQYF.

This chain's CDR3 is CASSLGGAGELFF. In DNA, the CDR3 is TGTGCCAGTAGTCTCGGAGGGGCAGGGGAGCTGTTTTTT. The chain is built from TRBV19 and TRBJ2-2; the D gene is possibly TRBD2 (6 bases). V lost 5 bases to trimming and J lost 8 bases, with 12 bases between them. CDR1 is LNHDA, CDR2 SQIVND, per germline (reference sequence). This CDR3 comprises 13 residues.